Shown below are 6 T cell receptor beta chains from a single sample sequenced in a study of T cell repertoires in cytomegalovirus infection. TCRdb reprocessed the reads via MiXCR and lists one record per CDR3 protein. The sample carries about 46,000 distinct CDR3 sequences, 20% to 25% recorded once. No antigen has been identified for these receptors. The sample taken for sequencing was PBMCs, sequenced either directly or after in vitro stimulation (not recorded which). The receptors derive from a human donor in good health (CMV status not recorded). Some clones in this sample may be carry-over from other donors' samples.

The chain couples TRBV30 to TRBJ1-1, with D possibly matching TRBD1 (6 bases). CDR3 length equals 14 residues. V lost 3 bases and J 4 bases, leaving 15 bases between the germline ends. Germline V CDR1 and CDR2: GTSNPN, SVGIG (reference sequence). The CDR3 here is CAWRDLQGITEAFF. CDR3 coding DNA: TGTGCCTGGAGGGATCTACAGGGAATCACTGAAGCTTTCTTT. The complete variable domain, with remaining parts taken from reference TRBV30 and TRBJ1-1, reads SQTIHQWPATLVQPVGSPLSLECTVEGTSNPNLYWYRQAAGRGLQLLFYSVGIGQISSEVPQNLSASRPQDRQFILSSKKLLLSDSGFYLCAWRDLQGITEAFFGQGTRLTVV.

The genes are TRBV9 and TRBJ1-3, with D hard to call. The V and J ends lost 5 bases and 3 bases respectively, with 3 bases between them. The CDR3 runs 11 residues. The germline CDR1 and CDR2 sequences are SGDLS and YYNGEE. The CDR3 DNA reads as TGTGCCAGCAGGGGTGGAAACACCATATATTTT. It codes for CASRGGNTIYF.

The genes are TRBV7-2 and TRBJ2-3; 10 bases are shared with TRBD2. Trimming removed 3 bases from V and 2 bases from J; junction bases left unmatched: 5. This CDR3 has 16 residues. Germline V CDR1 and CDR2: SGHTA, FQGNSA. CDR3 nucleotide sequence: TGTGCCAGCAGCTTTTTAGCGGGAGGCCTCACAGATACGCAGTATTTT. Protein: CASSFLAGGLTDTQYF.

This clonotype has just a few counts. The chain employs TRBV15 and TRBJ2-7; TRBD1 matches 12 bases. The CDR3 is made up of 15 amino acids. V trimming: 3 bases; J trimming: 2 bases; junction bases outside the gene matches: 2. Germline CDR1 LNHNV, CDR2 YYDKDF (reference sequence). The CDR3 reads CATSRGTGGPYEQYF. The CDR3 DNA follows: TGTGCCACCAGCAGGGGGACAGGGGGCCCCTACGAGCAGTACTTC.

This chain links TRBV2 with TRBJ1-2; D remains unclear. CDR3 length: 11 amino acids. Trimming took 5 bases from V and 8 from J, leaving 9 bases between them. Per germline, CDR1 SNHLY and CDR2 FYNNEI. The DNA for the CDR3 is TGTGCCAGCAGTATCCTCAGGGGCTACACCTTC. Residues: CASSILRGYTF.

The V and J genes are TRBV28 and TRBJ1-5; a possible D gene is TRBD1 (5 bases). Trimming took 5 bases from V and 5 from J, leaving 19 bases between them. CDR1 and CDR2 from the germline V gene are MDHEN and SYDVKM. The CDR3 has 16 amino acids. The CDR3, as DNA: TGTGCCAGCAGTCACCCGGGGGGGGGGGTCGATCAGCCCCAGCATTTT. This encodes CASSHPGGGVDQPQHF.